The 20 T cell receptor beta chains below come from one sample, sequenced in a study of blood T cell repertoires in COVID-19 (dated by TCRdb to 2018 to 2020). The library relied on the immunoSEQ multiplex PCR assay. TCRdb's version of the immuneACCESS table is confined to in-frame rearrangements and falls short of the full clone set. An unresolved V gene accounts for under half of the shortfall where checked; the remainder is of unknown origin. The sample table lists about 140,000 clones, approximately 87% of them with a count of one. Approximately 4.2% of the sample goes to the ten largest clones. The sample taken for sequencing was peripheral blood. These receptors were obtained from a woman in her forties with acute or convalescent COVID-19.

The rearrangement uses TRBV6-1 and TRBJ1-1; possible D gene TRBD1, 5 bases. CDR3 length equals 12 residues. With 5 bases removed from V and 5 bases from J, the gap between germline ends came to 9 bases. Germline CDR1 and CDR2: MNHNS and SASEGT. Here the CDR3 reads CASSLRGTEAFF. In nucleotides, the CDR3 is TGTGCCAGCAGTTTAAGGGGAACTGAAGCTTTCTTT.

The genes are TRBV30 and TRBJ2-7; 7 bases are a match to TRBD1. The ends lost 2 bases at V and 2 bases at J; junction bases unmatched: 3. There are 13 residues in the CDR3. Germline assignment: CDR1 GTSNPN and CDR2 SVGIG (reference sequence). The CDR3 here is CAWSTTGAYEQYF. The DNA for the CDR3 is TGTGCCTGGAGTACCACAGGGGCCTACGAGCAGTACTTC.

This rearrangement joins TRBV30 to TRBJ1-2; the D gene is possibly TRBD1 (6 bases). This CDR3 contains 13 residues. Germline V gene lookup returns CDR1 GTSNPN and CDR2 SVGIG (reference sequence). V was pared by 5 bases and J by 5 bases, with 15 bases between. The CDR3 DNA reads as TGTGCCTGGGGTCTCGGGCAGGGGTATGGCTACACCTTC. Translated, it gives CAWGLGQGYGYTF.

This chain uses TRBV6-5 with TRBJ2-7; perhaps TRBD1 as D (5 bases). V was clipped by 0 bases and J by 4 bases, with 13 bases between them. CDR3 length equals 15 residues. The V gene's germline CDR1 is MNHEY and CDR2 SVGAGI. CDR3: CASSYSARARYEQYF. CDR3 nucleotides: TGTGCCAGCAGTTACTCGGCCAGGGCCCGGTACGAGCAGTACTTC.

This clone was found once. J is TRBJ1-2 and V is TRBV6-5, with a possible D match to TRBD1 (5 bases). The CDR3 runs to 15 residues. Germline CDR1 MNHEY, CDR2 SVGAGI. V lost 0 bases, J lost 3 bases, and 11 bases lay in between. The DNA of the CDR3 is TGTGCCAGCAGTTACTCGATCGTAGGGGACTATGGCTACACCTTC. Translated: CASSYSIVGDYGYTF.

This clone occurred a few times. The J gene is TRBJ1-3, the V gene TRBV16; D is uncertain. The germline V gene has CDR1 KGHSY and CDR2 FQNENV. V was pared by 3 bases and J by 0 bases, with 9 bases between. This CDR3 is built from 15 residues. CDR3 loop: CASSQDFSSGNTIYF. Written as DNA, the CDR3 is TGTGCCAGCAGCCAGGACTTCAGCTCTGGAAACACCATATATTTT.

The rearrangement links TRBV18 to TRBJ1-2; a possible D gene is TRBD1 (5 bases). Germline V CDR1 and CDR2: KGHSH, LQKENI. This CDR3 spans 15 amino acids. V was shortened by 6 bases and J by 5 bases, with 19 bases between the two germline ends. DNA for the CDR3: TGTGCCAGCTCGCCCCAGGGAAGGGCACCGTATGGCTACACCTTC. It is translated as CASSPQGRAPYGYTF.

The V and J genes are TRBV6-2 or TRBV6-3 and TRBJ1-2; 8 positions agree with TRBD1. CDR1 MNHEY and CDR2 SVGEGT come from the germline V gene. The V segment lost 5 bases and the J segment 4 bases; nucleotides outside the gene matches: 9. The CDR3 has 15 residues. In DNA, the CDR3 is TGTGCCAGCAGTCGGCGGACAGGGATCCCCTATGGCTACACCTTC. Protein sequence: CASSRRTGIPYGYTF.

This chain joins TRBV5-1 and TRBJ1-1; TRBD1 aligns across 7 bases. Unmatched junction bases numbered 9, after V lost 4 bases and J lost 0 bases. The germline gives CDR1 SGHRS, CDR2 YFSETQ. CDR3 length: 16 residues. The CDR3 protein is CASSPRQGNVNTEAFF. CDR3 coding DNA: TGCGCCAGCAGCCCGCGACAGGGCAACGTGAACACTGAAGCTTTCTTT. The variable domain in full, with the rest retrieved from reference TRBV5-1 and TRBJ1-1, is KAGVTQTPRYLIKTRGQQVTLSCSPISGHRSVSWYQQTPGQGLQFLFEYFSETQRNKGNFPGRFSGRQFSNSRSEMNVSTLELGDSALYLCASSPRQGNVNTEAFFGQGTRLTVV.

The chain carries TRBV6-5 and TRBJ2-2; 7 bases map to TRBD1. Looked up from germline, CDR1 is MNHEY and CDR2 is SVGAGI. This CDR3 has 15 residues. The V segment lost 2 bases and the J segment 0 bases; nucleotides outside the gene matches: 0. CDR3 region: CASSYGTANTGELFF. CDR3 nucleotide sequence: TGTGCCAGCAGTTACGGGACAGCGAACACCGGGGAGCTGTTTTTT.

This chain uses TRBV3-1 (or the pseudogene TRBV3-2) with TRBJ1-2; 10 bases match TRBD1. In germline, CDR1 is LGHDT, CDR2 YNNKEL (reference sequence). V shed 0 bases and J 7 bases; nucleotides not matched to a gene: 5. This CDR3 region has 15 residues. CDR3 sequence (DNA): TGTGCCAGCAGCCAAGACCCGGGACAGGGGTTTGGCTACACCTTC. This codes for CASSQDPGQGFGYTF.

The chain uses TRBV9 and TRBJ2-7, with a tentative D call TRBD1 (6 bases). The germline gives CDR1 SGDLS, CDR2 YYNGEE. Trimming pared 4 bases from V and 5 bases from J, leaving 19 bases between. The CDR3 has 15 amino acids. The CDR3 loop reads CASSNDPGQSHEQYF. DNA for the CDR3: TGTGCCAGCAGCAACGACCCGGGACAATCCCACGAGCAGTACTTC. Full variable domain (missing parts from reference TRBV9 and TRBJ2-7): DSGVTQTPKHLITATGQRVTLRCSPRSGDLSVYWYQQSLDQGLQFLIQYYNGEERAKGNILERFSAQQFPDLHSELNLSSLELGDSALYFCASSNDPGQSHEQYFGPGTRLTVT.

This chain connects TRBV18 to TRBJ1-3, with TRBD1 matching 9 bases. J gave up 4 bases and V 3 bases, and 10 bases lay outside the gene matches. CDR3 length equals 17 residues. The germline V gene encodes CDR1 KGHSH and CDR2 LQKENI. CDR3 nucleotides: TGTGCCAGCTCACCCTACGGGACAGGGAGTACAGGAAACACCATATATTTT. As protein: CASSPYGTGSTGNTIYF.

The CDR3 region is CASSIPQAYEQYF. The CDR3, as DNA: TGTGCCAGCTCCATCCCGCAGGCCTACGAGCAGTACTTC. The chain couples TRBV7-2 to TRBJ2-7, with D unresolved. V was shortened by 8 bases and J by 2 bases, with 13 bases between the two germline ends. This CDR3 spans 13 amino acids. Germline CDR1 reads SGHTA; CDR2 reads FQGNSA.

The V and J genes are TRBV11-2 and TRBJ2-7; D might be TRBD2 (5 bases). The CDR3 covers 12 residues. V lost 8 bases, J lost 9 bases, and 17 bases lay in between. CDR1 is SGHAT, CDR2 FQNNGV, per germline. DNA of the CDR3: TGTGCCAGCGATGGACCGAGTAGCGTGCAGTACTTC. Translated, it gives CASDGPSSVQYF.

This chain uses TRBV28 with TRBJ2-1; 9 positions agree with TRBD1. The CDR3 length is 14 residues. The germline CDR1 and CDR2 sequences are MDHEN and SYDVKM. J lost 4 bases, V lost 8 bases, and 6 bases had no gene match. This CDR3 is CASAPTGGYNEQFF. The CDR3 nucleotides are TGTGCCAGCGCGCCGACAGGGGGTTACAATGAGCAGTTCTTC.

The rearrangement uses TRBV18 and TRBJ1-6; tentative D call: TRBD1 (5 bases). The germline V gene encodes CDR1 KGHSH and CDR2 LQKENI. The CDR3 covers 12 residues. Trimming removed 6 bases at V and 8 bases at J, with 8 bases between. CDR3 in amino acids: CASSRRDSPLHF. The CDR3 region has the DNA TGTGCCAGCTCCCGCAGGGATTCACCCCTCCACTTT.

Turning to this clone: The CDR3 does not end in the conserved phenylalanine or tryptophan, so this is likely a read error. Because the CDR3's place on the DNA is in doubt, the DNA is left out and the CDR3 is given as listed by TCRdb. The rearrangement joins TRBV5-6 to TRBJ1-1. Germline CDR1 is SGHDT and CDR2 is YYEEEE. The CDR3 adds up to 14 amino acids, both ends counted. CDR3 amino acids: CASSFEAGGGPLAV.

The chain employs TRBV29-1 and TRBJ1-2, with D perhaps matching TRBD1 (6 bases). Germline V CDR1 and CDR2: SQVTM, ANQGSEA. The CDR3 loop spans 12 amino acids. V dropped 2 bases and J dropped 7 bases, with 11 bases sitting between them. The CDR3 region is CSVERTDRGYTF. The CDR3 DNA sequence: TGCAGCGTTGAACGGACAGATCGTGGCTACACCTTC.

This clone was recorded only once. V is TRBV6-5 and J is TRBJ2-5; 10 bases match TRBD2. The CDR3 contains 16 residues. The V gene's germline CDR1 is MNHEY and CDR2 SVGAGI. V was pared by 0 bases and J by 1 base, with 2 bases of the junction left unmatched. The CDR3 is CASSYSLAGFQETQYF. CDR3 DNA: TGTGCCAGCAGTTACTCACTAGCGGGATTCCAAGAGACCCAGTACTTC.